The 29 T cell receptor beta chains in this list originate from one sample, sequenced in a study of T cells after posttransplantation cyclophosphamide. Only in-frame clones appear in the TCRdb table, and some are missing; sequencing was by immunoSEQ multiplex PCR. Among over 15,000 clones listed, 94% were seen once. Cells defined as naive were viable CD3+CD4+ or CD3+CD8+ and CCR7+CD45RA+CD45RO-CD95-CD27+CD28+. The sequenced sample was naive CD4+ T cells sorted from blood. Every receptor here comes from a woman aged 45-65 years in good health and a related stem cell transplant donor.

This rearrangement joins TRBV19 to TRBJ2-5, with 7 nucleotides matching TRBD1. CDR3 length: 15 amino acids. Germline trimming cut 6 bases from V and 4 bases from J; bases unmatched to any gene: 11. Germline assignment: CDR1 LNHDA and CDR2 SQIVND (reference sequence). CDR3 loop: CASSYRGASGETQYF. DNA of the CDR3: TGTGCCAGTAGCTACAGGGGCGCTTCGGGAGAGACCCAGTACTTC.

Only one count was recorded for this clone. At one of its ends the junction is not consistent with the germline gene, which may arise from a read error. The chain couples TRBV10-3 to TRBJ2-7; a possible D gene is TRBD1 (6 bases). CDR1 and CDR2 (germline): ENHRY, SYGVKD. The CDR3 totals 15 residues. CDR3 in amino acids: CAITEGPTGHYEQYF. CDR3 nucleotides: TGTGCCATCACTGAGGGCCCGACAGGACATTACGAGCAGTACTTC.

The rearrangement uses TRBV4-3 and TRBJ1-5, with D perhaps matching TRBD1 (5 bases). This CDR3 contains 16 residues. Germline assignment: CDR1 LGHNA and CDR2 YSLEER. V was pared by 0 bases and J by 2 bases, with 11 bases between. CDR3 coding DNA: TGCGCCAGCAGCCAAGAAGGGGCGCCGGGCAATCAGCCCCAGCATTTT. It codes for CASSQEGAPGNQPQHF.

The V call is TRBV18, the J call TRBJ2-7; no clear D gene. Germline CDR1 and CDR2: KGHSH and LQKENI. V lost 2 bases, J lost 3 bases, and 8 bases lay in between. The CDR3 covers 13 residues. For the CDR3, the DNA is TGTGCCAGCTCACCAAGCGACTTCTACGAGCAGTACTTC. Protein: CASSPSDFYEQYF.

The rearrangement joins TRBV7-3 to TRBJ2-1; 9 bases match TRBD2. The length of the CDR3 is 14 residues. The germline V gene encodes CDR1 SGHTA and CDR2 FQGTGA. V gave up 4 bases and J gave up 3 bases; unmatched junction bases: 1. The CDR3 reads CASSSTSGYNEQFF. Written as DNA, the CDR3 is TGTGCCAGCAGCTCGACTAGCGGCTACAATGAGCAGTTCTTC.

CDR3 coding DNA: TGTGCCAGCAGCACGAGGGCATCCTCAACTAATGAAAAACTGTTTTTT. Protein product: CASSTRASSTNEKLFF. This chain uses TRBV9 with TRBJ1-4; D gene unclear. The CDR3 covers 16 residues. Germline V CDR1 and CDR2: SGDLS, YYNGEE. Trimming shortened V by 4 bases and J by 0 bases, and 13 bases separated the two germline ends.

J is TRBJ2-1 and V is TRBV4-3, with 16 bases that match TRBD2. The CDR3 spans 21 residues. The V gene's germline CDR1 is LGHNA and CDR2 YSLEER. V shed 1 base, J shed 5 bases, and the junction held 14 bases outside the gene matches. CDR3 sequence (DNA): TGCGCCAGCAGCCAAGGAGCAGCGGGACTAGCGGGAGGGCCACTCGACAATGAGCAGTTCTTC. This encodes CASSQGAAGLAGGPLDNEQFF.

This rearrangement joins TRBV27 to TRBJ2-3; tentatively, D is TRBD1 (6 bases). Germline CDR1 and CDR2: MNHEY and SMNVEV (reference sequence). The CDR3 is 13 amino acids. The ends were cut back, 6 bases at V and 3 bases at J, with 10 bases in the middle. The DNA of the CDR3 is TGTGCCAGCAGGGACAGTCCGACAGATACGCAGTATTTT. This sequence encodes CASRDSPTDTQYF.

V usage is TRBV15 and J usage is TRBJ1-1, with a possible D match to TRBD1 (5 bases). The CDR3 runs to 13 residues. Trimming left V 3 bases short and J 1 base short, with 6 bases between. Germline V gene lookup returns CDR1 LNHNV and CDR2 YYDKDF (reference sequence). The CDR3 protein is CATSRQGNTEAFF. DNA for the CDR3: TGTGCCACCAGCAGGCAGGGGAACACTGAAGCTTTCTTT.

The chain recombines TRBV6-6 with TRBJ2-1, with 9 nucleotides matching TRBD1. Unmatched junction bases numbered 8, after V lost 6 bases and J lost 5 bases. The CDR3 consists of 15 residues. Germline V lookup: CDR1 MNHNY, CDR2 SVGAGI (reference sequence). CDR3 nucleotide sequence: TGTGCCAGCAGCCAAACAAGGACAGGGGACAATGAGCAGTTCTTC. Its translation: CASSQTRTGDNEQFF.

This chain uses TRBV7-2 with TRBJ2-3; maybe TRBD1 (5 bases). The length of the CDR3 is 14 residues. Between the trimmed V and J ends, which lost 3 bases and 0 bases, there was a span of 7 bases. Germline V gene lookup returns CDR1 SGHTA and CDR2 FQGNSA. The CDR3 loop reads CASSLGPSTDTQYF. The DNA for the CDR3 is TGTGCCAGCAGCTTGGGGCCCAGCACAGATACGCAGTATTTT.

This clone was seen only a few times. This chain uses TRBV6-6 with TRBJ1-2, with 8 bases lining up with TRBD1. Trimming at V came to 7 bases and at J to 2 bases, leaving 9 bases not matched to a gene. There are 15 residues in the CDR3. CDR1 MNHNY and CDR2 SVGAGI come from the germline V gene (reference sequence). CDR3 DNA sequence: TGTGCCAGCACTAGCGGACAGGGAGAGAACTATGGCTACACCTTC. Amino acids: CASTSGQGENYGYTF.

In DNA, the CDR3 is TGTGCCAGCAGTCCCGACAGGGGAGATCGCGGGGAGCTGTTTTTT. Its translation: CASSPDRGDRGELFF. The chain couples TRBV27 to TRBJ2-2; 8 bases fit TRBD1. The CDR3 loop spans 15 amino acids. The germline CDR1 and CDR2 sequences are MNHEY and SMNVEV (reference sequence). With 5 bases clipped from V and 7 bases from J, the junction kept 9 bases outside the gene matches.

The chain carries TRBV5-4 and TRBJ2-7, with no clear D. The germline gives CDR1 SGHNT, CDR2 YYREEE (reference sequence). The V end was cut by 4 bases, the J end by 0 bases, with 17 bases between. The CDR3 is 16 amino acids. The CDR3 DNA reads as TGTGCCAGCAGCCTACATGCGGATACGAGCTCCTACGAGCAGTACTTC. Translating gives CASSLHADTSSYEQYF.

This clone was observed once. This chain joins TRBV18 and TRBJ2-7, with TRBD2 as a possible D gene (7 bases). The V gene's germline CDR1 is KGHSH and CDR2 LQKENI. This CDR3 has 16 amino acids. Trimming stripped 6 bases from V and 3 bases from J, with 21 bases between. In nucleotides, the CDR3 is TGTGCCAGCTCTCAAGGCGGGGGCTTTACCCTCTACGAGCAGTACTTC. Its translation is CASSQGGGFTLYEQYF.

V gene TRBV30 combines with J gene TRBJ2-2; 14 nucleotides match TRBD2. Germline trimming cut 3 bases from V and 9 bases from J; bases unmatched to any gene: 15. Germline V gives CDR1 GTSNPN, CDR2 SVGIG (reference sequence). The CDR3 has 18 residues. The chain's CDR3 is CAWRMFSPGLAGARELFF. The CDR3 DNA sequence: TGTGCCTGGAGGATGTTTTCACCGGGACTAGCGGGAGCTAGGGAGCTGTTTTTT.

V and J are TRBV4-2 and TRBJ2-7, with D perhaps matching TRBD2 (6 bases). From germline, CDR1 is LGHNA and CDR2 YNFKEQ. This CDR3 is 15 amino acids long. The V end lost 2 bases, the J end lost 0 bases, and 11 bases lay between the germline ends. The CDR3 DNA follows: TGTGCCAGCAGCCAACCTGGGACTCCCTCCTACGAGCAGTACTTC. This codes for CASSQPGTPSYEQYF.

In DNA form, the CDR3 reads TGTGCCAGCTCACCCAAAGACAGCTACAATCAGCCCCAGCATTTT. This gives the protein CASSPKDSYNQPQHF. The chain recombines TRBV18 with TRBJ1-5; D is possibly TRBD1 (5 bases). The length of the CDR3 is 15 residues. Germline-derived CDR1 and CDR2 are KGHSH and LQKENI. V gave up 3 bases and J gave up 3 bases, with 12 bases separating them.

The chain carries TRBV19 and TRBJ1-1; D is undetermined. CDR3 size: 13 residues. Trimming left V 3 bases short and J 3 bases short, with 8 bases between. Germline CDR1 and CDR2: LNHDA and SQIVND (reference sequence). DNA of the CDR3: TGTGCCAGTAGTATCATCCAGGACACTGAAGCTTTCTTT. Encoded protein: CASSIIQDTEAFF. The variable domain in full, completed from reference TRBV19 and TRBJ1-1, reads DGGITQSPKYLFRKEGQNVTLSCEQNLNHDAMYWYRQDPGQGLRLIYYSQIVNDFQKGDIAEGYSVSREKKESFPLTVTSAQKNPTAFYLCASSIIQDTEAFFGQGTRLTVV.

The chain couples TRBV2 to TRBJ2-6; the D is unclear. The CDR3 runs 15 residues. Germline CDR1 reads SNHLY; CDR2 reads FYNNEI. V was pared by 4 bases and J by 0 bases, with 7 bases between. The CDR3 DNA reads TGTGCCAGCAGTGTTACGGGCTCTGGGGCCAACGTCCTGACTTTC. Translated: CASSVTGSGANVLTF.

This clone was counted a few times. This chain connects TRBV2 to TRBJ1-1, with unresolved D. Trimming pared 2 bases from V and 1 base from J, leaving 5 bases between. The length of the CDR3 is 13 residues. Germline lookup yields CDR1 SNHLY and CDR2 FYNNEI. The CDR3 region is CASSENGNTEAFF. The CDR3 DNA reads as TGTGCCAGCAGTGAAAACGGGAACACTGAAGCTTTCTTT.

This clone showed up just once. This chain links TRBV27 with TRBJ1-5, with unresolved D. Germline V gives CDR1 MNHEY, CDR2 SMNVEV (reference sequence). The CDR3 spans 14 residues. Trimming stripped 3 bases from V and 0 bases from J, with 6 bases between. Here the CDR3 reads CASSFLNSNQPQHF. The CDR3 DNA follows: TGTGCCAGCAGTTTTTTAAATAGCAATCAGCCCCAGCATTTT.

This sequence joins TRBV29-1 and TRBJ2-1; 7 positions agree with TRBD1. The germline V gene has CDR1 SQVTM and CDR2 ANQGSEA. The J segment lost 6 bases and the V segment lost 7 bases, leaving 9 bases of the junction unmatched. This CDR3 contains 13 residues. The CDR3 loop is CSAKRTGSNEQFF. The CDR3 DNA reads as TGCAGCGCGAAACGGACAGGAAGCAATGAGCAGTTCTTC.

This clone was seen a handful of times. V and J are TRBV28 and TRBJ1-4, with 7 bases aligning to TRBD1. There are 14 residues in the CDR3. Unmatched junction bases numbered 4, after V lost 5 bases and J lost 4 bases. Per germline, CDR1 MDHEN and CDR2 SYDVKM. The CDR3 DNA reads TGTGCCAGCAGTGGGACAGACCTTAATGAAAAACTGTTTTTT. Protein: CASSGTDLNEKLFF.

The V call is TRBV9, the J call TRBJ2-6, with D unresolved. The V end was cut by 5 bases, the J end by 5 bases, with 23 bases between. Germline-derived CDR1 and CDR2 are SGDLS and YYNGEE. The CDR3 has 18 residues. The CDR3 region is CASRVMYLKQSRANVLTF. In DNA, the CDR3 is TGTGCCAGCAGGGTAATGTACCTCAAACAAAGTCGGGCCAACGTCCTGACTTTC.

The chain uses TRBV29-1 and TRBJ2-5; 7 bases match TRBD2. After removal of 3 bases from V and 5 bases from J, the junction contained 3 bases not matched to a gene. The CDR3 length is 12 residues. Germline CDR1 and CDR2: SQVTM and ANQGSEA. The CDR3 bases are TGCAGCGTTGAGGGGGGGTGGGAGACCCAGTACTTC. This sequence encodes CSVEGGWETQYF.

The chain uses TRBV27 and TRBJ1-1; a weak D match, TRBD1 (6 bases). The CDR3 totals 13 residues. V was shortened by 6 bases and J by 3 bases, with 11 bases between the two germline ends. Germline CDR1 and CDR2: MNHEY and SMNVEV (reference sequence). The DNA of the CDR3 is TGTGCCAGCAGGGACAGTTCATACACTGAAGCTTTCTTT. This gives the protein CASRDSSYTEAFF.

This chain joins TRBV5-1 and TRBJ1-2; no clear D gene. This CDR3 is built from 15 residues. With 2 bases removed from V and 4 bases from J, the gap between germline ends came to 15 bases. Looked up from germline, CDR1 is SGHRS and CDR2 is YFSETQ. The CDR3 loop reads CASSFSTTATYGYTF. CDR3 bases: TGCGCCAGCAGCTTCAGTACAACAGCCACCTATGGCTACACCTTC.

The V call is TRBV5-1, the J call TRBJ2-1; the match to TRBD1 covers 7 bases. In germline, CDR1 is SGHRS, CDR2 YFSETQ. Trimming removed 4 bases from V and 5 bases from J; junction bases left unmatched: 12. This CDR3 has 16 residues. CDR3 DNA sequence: TGCGCCAGCAGCCGTACAGGGGCCCCTGAACACAATGAGCAGTTCTTC. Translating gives CASSRTGAPEHNEQFF.